This T cell receptor beta chain was captured in a study of PD-1 blockade in mismatch repair-deficient tumors. TCRdb keeps only in-frame clones here, not all; method: immunoSEQ multiplex PCR. The repertoire consists of some 100,000 clones, with 82% occurring once and the leading ten covering about 6.3%. CDR3 length equals 16 residues. Germline V CDR1 and CDR2: SGHRS, YFSETQ. The V and J ends lost 4 bases and 5 bases, in that order; junction bases with no gene match: 11. Mismatch repair deficiency was confirmed in all patients, by PCR or immunohistochemistry. This sequence was found in an adult with mismatch repair-deficient cancer. This material consisted of peripheral blood, taken approximately 8 months after starting pembrolizumab. The chain carries TRBV5-1 and TRBJ2-1; 8 bases map to TRBD1. For the CDR3, the DNA is TGCGCCAGCAGCGCAACCGGGACAGGAACACACAATGAGCAGTTCTTC. This codes for CASSATGTGTHNEQFF.